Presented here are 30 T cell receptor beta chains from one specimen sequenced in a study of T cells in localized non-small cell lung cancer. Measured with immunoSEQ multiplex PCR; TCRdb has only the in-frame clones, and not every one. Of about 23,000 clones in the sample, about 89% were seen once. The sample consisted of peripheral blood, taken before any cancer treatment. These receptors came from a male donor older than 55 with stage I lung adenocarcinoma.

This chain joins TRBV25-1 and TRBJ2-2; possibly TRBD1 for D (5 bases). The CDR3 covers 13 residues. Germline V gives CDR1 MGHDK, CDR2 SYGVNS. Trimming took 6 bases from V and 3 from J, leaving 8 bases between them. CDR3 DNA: TGTGCCAGCAGAACAGGCGACACCGGGGAGCTGTTTTTT. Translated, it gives CASRTGDTGELFF.

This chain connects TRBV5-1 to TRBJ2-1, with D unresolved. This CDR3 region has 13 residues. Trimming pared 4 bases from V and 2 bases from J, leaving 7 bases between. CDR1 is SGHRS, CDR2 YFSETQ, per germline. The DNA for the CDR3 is TGCGCCAGCAGCCCGGCCGCCTACAATGAGCAGTTCTTC. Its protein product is CASSPAAYNEQFF.

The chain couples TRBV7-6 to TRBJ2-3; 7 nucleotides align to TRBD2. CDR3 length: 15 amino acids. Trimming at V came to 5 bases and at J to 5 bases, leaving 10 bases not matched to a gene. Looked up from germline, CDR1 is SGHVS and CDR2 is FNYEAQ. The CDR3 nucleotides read TGTGCCAGCAGCCTATGGGCGGGAGAGAGAGATACGCAGTATTTT. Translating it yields CASSLWAGERDTQYF.

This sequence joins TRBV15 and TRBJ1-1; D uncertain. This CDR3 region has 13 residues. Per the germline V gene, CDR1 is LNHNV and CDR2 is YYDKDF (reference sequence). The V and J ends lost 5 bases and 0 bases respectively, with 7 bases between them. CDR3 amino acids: CATSYALNTEAFF. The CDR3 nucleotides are TGTGCCACCAGCTACGCGCTGAACACTGAAGCTTTCTTT.

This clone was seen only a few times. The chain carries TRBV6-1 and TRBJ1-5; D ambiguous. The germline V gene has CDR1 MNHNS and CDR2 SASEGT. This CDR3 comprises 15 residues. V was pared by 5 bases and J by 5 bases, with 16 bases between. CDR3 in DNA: TGTGCCAGCAGTTGGGAGCCCTCGGGCGATCAGCCCCAGCATTTT. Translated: CASSWEPSGDQPQHF.

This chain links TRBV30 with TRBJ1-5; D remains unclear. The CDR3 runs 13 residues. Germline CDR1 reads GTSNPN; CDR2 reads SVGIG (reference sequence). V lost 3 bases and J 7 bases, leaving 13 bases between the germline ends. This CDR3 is CAWSSGLGQPQHF. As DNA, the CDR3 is TGTGCCTGGAGCTCGGGATTGGGGCAGCCCCAGCATTTT.

DNA of the CDR3: TGTGCCAGCAGCTTAGACGAGACGTATCAGCCCCAGCATTTT. This translates into CASSLDETYQPQHF. V is TRBV7-9 and J is TRBJ1-5; the D is unclear. The CDR3 runs to 14 residues. Germline V lookup: CDR1 SEHNR, CDR2 FQNEAQ (reference sequence). Trimming cost V 1 base and J 5 bases, with 9 bases left between them.

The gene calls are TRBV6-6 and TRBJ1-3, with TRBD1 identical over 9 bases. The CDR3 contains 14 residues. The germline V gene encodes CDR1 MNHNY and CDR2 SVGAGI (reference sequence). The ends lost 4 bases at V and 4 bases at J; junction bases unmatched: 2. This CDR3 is CASSSGTGGNTIYF. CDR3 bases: TGTGCCAGCAGTTCCGGGACAGGGGGAAACACCATATATTTT.

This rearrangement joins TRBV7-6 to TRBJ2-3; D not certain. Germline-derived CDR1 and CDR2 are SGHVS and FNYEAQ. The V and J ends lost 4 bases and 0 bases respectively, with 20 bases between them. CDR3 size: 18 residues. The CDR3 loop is CASSWQSSPASSTDTQYF. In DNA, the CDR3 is TGTGCCAGCAGCTGGCAAAGCTCGCCAGCGTCTAGCACAGATACGCAGTATTTT.

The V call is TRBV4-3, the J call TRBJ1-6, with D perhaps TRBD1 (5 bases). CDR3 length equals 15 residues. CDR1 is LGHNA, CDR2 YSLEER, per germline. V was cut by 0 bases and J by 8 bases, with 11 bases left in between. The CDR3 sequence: CASSQERDGYSPLHF. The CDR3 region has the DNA TGCGCCAGCAGCCAAGAGAGGGACGGTTATTCACCCCTCCACTTT.

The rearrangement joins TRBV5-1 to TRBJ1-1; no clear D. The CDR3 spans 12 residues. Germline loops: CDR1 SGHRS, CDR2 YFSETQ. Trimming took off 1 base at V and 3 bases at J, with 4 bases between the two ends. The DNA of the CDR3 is TGCGCCAGCAGCTTGTTAGACACTGAAGCTTTCTTT. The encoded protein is CASSLLDTEAFF.

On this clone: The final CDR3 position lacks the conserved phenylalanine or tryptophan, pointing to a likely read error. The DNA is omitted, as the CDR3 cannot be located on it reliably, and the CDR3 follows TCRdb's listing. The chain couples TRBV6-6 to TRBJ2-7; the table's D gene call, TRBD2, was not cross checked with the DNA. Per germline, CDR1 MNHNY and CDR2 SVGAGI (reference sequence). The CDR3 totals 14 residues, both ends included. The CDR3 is CASSSGTSGTPPRI.

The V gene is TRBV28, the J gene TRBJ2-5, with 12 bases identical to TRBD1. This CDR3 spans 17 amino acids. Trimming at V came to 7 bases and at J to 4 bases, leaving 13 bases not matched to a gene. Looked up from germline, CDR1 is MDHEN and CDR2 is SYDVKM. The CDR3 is CASNPSRDRGPGETQYF. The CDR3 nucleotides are TGTGCCAGCAATCCCTCTCGGGACAGGGGGCCGGGAGAGACCCAGTACTTC.

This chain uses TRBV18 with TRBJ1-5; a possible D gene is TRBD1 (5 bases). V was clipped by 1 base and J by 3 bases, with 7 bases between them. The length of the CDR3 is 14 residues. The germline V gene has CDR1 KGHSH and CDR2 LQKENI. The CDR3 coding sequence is TGTGCCAGCTCACCACAGGGGATCAATCAGCCCCAGCATTTT. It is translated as CASSPQGINQPQHF.

This CDR3 reads CASSLRGTGEFEQYF. The DNA for the CDR3 is TGTGCCAGCAGTTTACGGGGGACAGGGGAATTTGAGCAGTACTTC. The chain carries TRBV27 and TRBJ2-7; 10 bases match TRBD1. This CDR3 has 15 residues. Germline V gene data show CDR1 as MNHEY and CDR2 as SMNVEV (reference sequence). Trimming cost V 2 bases and J 7 bases; bases outside gene matches: 8.

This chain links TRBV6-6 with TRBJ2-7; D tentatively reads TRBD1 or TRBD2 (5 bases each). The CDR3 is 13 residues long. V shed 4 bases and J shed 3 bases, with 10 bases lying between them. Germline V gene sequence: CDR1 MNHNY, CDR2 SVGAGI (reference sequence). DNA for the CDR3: TGTGCCAGCAGTTTCGGGACGGGCTACGAGCAGTACTTC. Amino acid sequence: CASSFGTGYEQYF.

The CDR3 loop reads CASSVGSPITEAFF. CDR3 DNA: TGCGCCAGCAGTGTGGGCTCCCCCATCACTGAAGCTTTCTTT. The chain is built from TRBV10-2 and TRBJ1-1; D remains unclear. The CDR3 runs 14 residues. Deletions cut 4 bases from V and 4 bases from J, with 13 bases between. CDR1 is WSHSY, CDR2 SAAADI, per germline.

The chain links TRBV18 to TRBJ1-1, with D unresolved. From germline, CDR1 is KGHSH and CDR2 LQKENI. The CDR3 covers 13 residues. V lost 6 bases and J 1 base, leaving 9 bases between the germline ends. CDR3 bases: TGTGCCAGCTCCCCCACAGCGAACACTGAAGCTTTCTTT. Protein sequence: CASSPTANTEAFF.

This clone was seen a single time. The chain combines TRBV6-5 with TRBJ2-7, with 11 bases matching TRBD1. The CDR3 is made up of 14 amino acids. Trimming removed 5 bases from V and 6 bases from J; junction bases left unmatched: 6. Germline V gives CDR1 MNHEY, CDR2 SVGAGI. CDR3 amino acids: CASSTYGQGAEQYF. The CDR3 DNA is TGTGCCAGCAGTACCTACGGACAGGGGGCCGAGCAGTACTTC.

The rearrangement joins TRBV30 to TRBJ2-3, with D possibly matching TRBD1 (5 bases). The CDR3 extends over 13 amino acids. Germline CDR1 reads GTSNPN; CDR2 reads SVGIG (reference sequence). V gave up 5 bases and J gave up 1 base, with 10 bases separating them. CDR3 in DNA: TGTGCCTGGGATCAAGGGGGCACAGATACGCAGTATTTT. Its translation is CAWDQGGTDTQYF.

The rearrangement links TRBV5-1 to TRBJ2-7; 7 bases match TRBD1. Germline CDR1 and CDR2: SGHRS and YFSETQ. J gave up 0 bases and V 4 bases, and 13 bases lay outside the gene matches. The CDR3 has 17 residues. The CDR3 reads CASSQLQGKAFSYEQYF. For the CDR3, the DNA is TGCGCCAGCAGCCAGCTACAGGGGAAGGCTTTCTCCTACGAGCAGTACTTC.

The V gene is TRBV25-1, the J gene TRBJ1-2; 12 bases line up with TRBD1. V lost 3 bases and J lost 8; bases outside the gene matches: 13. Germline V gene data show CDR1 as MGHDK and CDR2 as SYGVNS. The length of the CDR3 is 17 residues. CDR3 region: CASSDTGTGGVVRGYTF. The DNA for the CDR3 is TGTGCCAGCAGTGATACCGGGACAGGGGGCGTTGTCCGGGGCTACACCTTC.

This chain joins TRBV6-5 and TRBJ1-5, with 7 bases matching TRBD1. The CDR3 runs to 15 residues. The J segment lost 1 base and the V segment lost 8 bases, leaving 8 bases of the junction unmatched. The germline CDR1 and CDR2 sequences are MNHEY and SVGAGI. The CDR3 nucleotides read TGTGCCAGCCGAGACAGGGTACGAAGCAATCAGCCCCAGCATTTT. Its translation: CASRDRVRSNQPQHF.

CDR3 coding DNA: TGTGCCAGCTCACCTCCAGGTTCACCCCTCCACTTT. Amino acids: CASSPPGSPLHF. The rearrangement uses TRBV18 and TRBJ1-6, with D uncertain. Trimming pared 3 bases from V and 9 bases from J, leaving 6 bases between. Germline CDR1 and CDR2: KGHSH and LQKENI. The CDR3 sequence is 12 residues long.

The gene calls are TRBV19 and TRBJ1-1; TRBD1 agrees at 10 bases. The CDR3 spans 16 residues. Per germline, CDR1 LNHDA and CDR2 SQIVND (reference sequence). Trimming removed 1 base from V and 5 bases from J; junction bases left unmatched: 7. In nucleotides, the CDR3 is TGTGCCAGTAGTATAGGCTACGGACAGGGGGGAACTGAAGCTTTCTTT. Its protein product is CASSIGYGQGGTEAFF.

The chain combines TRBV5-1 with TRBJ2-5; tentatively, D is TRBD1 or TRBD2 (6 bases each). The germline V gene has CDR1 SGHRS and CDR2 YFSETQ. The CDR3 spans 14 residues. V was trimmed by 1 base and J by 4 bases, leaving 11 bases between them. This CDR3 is CASSLLQGGETQYF. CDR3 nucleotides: TGCGCCAGCAGCTTGCTACAGGGAGGAGAGACCCAGTACTTC.

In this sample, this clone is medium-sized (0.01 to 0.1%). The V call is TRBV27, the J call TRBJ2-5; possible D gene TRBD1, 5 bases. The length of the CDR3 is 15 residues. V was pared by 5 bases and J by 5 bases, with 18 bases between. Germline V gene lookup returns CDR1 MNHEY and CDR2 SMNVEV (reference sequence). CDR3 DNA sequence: TGTGCCAGCAGTCCCCGTTTCTCAAAGGGGGAGACCCAGTACTTC. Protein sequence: CASSPRFSKGETQYF.

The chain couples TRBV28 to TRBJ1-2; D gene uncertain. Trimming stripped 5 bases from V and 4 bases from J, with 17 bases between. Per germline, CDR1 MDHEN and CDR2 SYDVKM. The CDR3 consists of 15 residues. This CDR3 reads CASSTRFTGSYGYTF. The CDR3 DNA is TGTGCCAGCAGTACTCGCTTTACTGGCTCCTATGGCTACACCTTC.

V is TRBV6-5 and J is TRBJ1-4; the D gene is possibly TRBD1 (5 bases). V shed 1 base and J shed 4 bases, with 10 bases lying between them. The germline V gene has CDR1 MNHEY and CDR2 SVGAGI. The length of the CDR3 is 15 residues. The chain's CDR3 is CASSYWGSGNEKLFF. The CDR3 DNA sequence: TGTGCCAGCAGTTACTGGGGGAGCGGTAATGAAAAACTGTTTTTT.

The DNA of the CDR3 is TGCGCCAGCAGCATAGGACAGGAGGGCACAGATACGCAGTATTTT. It encodes CASSIGQEGTDTQYF. The chain joins TRBV5-1 to TRBJ2-3; TRBD1 agrees at 7 bases. Trimming cost V 4 bases and J 1 base; bases outside gene matches: 6. Germline V gives CDR1 SGHRS, CDR2 YFSETQ. The CDR3 has 15 residues.